Listed below are T cell receptor beta chains from one sample, sequenced in a study of PD-1 blockade in classical Hodgkin lymphoma. Clones were read by immunoSEQ multiplex PCR, and TCRdb kept only the in-frame ones, dropping some. The top ten hold 8% of the sample, which has fewer than 90,000 clones, approximately 94% seen once. This material consisted of peripheral blood mononuclear cells (PBMCs), taken at baseline. Receptors were obtained from a human donor with classical Hodgkin lymphoma. CDR3s include the opening cysteine and the closing phenylalanine or tryptophan. A D gene is named only where the DNA matches it firmly. Clone sizes are given selectively: once, few, many, or a class where the clone is expanded.

V: TRBV2; D: .; size: once; J: TRBJ2-7; CDR3: CASSEWGQPYEQYF; DNA: TGTGCCAGCAGTGAATGGGGGCAGCCCTACGAGCAGTACTTC
V: TRBV27; D: .; size: .; J: TRBJ2-7; CDR3: CASSLFGPLEQYF; DNA: TGTGCCAGCAGTTTATTCGGTCCCCTGGAGCAGTACTTC
V: TRBV4-3; D: TRBD2; size: .; J: TRBJ2-2; CDR3: CASSQRPGLGLDPTGELFF; DNA: TGCGCCAGCAGCCAGAGACCGGGACTAGGTTTAGATCCCACCGGGGAGCTGTTTTTT
V: TRBV2; D: TRBD1; size: .; J: TRBJ2-7; CDR3: CASSDWTGDSYEQYF; DNA: TGTGCCAGCAGTGACTGGACAGGGGATTCCTACGAGCAGTACTTC
V: TRBV14; D: .; size: .; J: TRBJ2-5; CDR3: CASSQLGGVETQYF; DNA: TGTGCCAGCAGCCAACTTGGCGGGGTTGAGACCCAGTACTTC
V: TRBV9; D: .; size: .; J: TRBJ1-3; CDR3: CASSVSGGGGNTIYF; DNA: TGTGCCAGCAGCGTGTCCGGGGGCGGTGGAAACACCATATATTTT
V: TRBV7-2; D: .; size: .; J: TRBJ2-3; CDR3: CASSFRSPQGRTDTQYF; DNA: TGTGCCAGCAGCTTTCGTAGCCCCCAGGGGCGCACAGATACGCAGTATTTT
V: TRBV5-1; D: TRBD2; size: .; J: TRBJ2-1; CDR3: CASSPGLAGRNEQFF; DNA: TGCGCCAGCAGCCCGGGACTAGCGGGTCGCAATGAGCAGTTCTTC
V: TRBV10-3; D: .; size: .; J: TRBJ2-2; CDR3: CAISDIGTGELFF; DNA: TGTGCCATCAGTGATATAGGGACCGGGGAGCTGTTTTTT
V: TRBV4-2; D: TRBD2; size: .; J: TRBJ2-3; CDR3: CASSQGLAGGRGGTDTQYF; DNA: TGTGCCAGCAGCCAAGGACTAGCGGGGGGGCGTGGGGGCACAGATACGCAGTATTTT
V: TRBV16; D: TRBD1; size: .; J: TRBJ2-1; CDR3: CASSQTSGTVGYYEQFF; DNA: TGTGCCAGCAGCCAAACGTCCGGGACAGTGGGTTATTATGAGCAGTTCTTC
V: TRBV20-1; D: .; size: .; J: TRBJ2-7; CDR3: CSARRGGYF; DNA: TGCAGTGCTAGACGAGGTGGGTACTTC
V: TRBV7-9; D: .; size: .; J: TRBJ1-4; CDR3: CATNEKLFF; DNA: TGTGCCACTAATGAAAAACTGTTTTTT
V: TRBV4-2; D: TRBD2; size: .; J: TRBJ2-2; CDR3: CASSQDPTSGATGELFF; DNA: TGTGCCAGCAGCCAAGATCCGACTAGCGGGGCCACCGGGGAGCTGTTTTTT